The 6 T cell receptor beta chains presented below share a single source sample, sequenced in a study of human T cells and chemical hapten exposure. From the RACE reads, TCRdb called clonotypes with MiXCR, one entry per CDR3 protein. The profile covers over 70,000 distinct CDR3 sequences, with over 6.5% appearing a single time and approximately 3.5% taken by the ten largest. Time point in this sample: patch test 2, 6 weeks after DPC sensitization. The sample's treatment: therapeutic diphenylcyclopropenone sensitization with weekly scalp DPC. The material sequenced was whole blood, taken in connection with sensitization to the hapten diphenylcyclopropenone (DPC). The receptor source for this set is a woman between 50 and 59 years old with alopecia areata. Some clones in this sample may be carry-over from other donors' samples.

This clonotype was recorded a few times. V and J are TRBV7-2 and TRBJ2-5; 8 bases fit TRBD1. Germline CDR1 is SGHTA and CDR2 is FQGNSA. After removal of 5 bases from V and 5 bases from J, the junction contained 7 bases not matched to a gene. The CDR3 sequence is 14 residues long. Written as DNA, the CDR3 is TGTGCCAGCAGCCTACAGGGGGAGGAGGAGACCCAGTACTTC. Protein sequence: CASSLQGEEETQYF.

This CDR3 is CATSREGQGGKNTEAFF. DNA for the CDR3: TGTGCCACCAGCAGAGAAGGGCAGGGAGGGAAGAACACTGAAGCTTTCTTT. The V and J genes are TRBV15 and TRBJ1-1; tentatively, D is TRBD1 (5 bases). The germline V gene encodes CDR1 LNHNV and CDR2 YYDKDF (reference sequence). Trimming shortened V by 0 bases and J by 1 base, and 15 bases separated the two germline ends. CDR3 size: 17 residues.

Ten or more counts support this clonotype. This CDR3 is CASSYTASFTDTQYF. DNA of the CDR3: TGTGCCAGCAGTTACACAGCCTCCTTTACGGATACGCAGTATTTT. This chain uses TRBV6-5 with TRBJ2-3; D is ambiguous. Germline V CDR1 and CDR2: MNHEY, SVGAGI. This CDR3 comprises 15 residues. The V and J ends lost 2 bases and 6 bases respectively, with 15 bases between them.

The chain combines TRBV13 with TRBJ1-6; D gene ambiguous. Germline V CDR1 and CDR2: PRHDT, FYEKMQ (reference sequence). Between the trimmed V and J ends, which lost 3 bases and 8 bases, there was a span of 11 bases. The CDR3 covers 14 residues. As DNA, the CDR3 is TGTGCCAGCAGCTTGGGTGCCCTGGATTCACCCCTCCACTTT. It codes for CASSLGALDSPLHF.

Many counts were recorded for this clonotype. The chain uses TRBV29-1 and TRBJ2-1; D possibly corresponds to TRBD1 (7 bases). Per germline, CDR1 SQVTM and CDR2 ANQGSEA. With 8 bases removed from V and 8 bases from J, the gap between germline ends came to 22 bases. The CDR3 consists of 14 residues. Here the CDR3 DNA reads TGCAGCCAACGGACAGGAGGGGGTAGGGATGAGCAGTTCTTC. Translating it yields CSQRTGGGRDEQFF.

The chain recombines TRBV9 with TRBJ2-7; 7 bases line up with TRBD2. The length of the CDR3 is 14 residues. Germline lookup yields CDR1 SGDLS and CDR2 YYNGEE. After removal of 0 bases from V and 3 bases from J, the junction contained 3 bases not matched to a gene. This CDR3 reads CASSVAGGGYEQYF. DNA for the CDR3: TGTGCCAGCAGCGTAGCGGGCGGGGGCTACGAGCAGTACTTC.